This TCR beta chain was identified in a study of identical twins. This CDR3 comprises 17 residues. Trimming shortened V by 1 base and J by 2 bases, and 15 bases separated the two germline ends. The germline V gene encodes CDR1 MGHDK and CDR2 SYGVNS. Study conclusions and caveats: Analyses of zero insertions could be partly confounded by invariant MAIT and iNKT cells.

With respect to this clonotype: The antigen remains unidentified.

TCRdb re-called the 5' RACE reads through MiXCR, storing one row per CDR3 protein. The sample has 1.5 million to 2 million distinct CDR3 sequences, less than 40% seen once. The chain couples TRBV25-1 to TRBJ1-3; D is possibly TRBD1 (5 bases). Sequenced sample: cord blood. The receptor was derived from a newborn girl in good health. The CDR3 nucleotides are TGTGCCAGCAGTGAATCGGTAGAGGGGAGACCTGGAAACACCATATATTTT. Protein sequence: CASSESVEGRPGNTIYF.